One sample yielded the 11 T cell receptor beta chains listed below, sequenced in a study of T cell responses to AZD1222 COVID-19 vaccine. Produced via immunoSEQ multiplex PCR; TCRdb's table is partial and in-frame only. The sample yields 75,000 to 95,000 clones, 85% to 95% seen once. Source: peripheral blood, taken 28 days after the second AZD1222 dose. These receptors were taken from an adult who received the AZD1222 COVID-19 vaccine.

The chain recombines TRBV4-1 with TRBJ2-1, with 12 bases fitting TRBD2. The CDR3 totals 16 residues. Losses at the gene ends were 4 bases for V and 7 bases for J; bases not matched to a gene: 8. Germline V gene sequence: CDR1 MGHRA, CDR2 YSYEKL. The CDR3 sequence: CASSLRLAGEGNEQFF. The CDR3, as DNA: TGCGCCAGCAGCCTCCGACTAGCGGGAGAGGGGAATGAGCAGTTCTTC.

The V and J genes are TRBV5-1 and TRBJ2-3; 15 bases map to TRBD2. V was pared by 6 bases and J by 3 bases, with 11 bases of the junction left unmatched. Per germline, CDR1 SGHRS and CDR2 YFSETQ. The CDR3 consists of 18 residues. CDR3 DNA sequence: TGCGCCAGCACCCCCGGGACTAGCGGGAGGCGAGGAACAGATACGCAGTATTTT. Translating it yields CASTPGTSGRRGTDTQYF.

The CDR3 DNA is TGTGCCAGTTCTAGCGGGAAAACCTACGAGCAGTACTTC. Protein sequence: CASSSGKTYEQYF. The J gene is TRBJ2-7, the V gene TRBV2; 9 nucleotides line up with TRBD2. The CDR3 spans 13 residues. Losses at the gene ends were 9 bases for V and 2 bases for J; bases not matched to a gene: 5. CDR1 is SNHLY, CDR2 FYNNEI, per germline.

The CDR3 DNA sequence: TGTGCCAGCAGCATCGAACCGGGACAGACAACCTTTTACTCCTACGAGCAGTACTTC. It translates to CASSIEPGQTTFYSYEQYF. The chain carries TRBV5-5 and TRBJ2-7; 7 bases are a match to TRBD1. The CDR3 totals 19 residues. Germline loops: CDR1 SGHKS, CDR2 YYEKEE (reference sequence). With V trimmed by 4 bases and J by 0 bases, 19 bases remained unmatched.

This clone was observed once. The genes are TRBV19 and TRBJ2-1, with unresolved D. V lost 3 bases, J lost 4 bases, and 13 bases lay in between. The CDR3 has 15 amino acids. Germline values: CDR1 LNHDA, CDR2 SQIVND (reference sequence). The CDR3 loop is CASSIRAGRYNEQFF. The DNA for the CDR3 is TGTGCCAGTAGTATCCGCGCAGGCCGGTACAATGAGCAGTTCTTC.

The chain carries TRBV7-3 and TRBJ2-6, with D perhaps matching TRBD1 (5 bases). This CDR3 has 18 amino acids. Trimming shortened V by 6 bases and J by 3 bases, and 21 bases separated the two germline ends. CDR1 SGHTA and CDR2 FQGTGA come from the germline V gene. CDR3 DNA: TGTGCCAGCAGTCTAGGGGTTGGAAGGGCGAGTGGGGCCAACGTCCTGACTTTC. Its translation: CASSLGVGRASGANVLTF.

The chain employs TRBV29-1 and TRBJ2-7, with 11 positions matching TRBD2. V shed 5 bases, J shed 3 bases, and the junction held 3 bases outside the gene matches. The germline gives CDR1 SQVTM, CDR2 ANQGSEA. The CDR3 length is 13 residues. The CDR3 DNA follows: TGCAGCGTTCTAGCGGGAGGACGCTACGAGCAGTACTTC. Its protein product is CSVLAGGRYEQYF.

CDR3 DNA sequence: TGCGCCAGCAGCTTGGTTGTGCTAGCGGGAGTAACAGATACGCAGTATTTT. It specifies CASSLVVLAGVTDTQYF. The chain employs TRBV5-1 and TRBJ2-3, with 10 bases matching TRBD2. With 0 bases clipped from V and 3 bases from J, the junction kept 7 bases outside the gene matches. Per germline, CDR1 SGHRS and CDR2 YFSETQ. The CDR3 is made up of 17 amino acids.

J is TRBJ1-2 and V is TRBV4-1; TRBD1 aligns across 8 bases. CDR3 length equals 16 residues. V trimming: 5 bases; J trimming: 4 bases; junction bases outside the gene matches: 12. Germline assignment: CDR1 MGHRA and CDR2 YSYEKL. As DNA, the CDR3 is TGCGCCAGCAGCTACACAAGGACAGGGATGGGCTATGGCTACACCTTC. Translating gives CASSYTRTGMGYGYTF.

The rearrangement uses TRBV9 and TRBJ1-1; D not certain. This CDR3 contains 13 residues. Trimming left V 3 bases short and J 5 bases short, with 11 bases between. The V gene's germline CDR1 is SGDLS and CDR2 YYNGEE. This CDR3 is CASSGPVATEAFF. CDR3 nucleotide sequence: TGTGCCAGCAGCGGCCCAGTGGCAACTGAAGCTTTCTTT.

This chain joins TRBV19 and TRBJ2-1, with D perhaps assigned TRBD1 or TRBD2 (5 bases each). The CDR3 runs 16 residues. CDR1 is LNHDA and CDR2 is SQIVND in the germline V gene (reference sequence). V was shortened by 6 bases and J by 9 bases, with 24 bases between the two germline ends. The CDR3 here is CASSLTLGPRDGEQFF. The CDR3 DNA sequence: TGTGCCAGTAGCCTCACATTAGGACCCCGGGACGGTGAGCAGTTCTTC.